These T cell receptor beta chains were read from a single sample in a study of blood T cells in healthy people across ages. MiXCR, applied by TCRdb to the 5' RACE reads, yields one record per CDR3 protein. The sample yields hundreds of thousands of distinct CDR3 sequences, approximately 59% seen once. Sequencing input: blood. The receptors originated from a man aged 55 to 70 in good health. CDR3s include the opening cysteine and the closing phenylalanine or tryptophan. The order of the fields is CDR3 protein, CDR3 DNA, D gene, J gene, V gene, clone size. A D gene is named only where the DNA matches it firmly. Clone size is stated in some rows and not others, as once, few, many or a class when expanded.

CDR3: CASSLSTSGGYNEQFF
DNA: TGCGCCAGCAGCCTCTCGACTAGCGGGGGATACAATGAGCAGTTCTTC
D: TRBD2
J: TRBJ2-1
V: TRBV5-1
size: -

CDR3: CATTTGQETQYF
DNA: TGTGCCACCACGACTGGGCAAGAGACCCAGTACTTC
D: -
J: TRBJ2-5
V: TRBV6-1
size: -

CDR3: CASSRIPVSSRGFEETQYF
DNA: TGCGCCAGCAGCAGAATCCCCGTTTCGAGCCGGGGGTTTGAGGAGACCCAGTACTTC
D: -
J: TRBJ2-5
V: TRBV4-1
size: once

CDR3: CASSSREGVSPLHF
DNA: TGTGCCAGCAGCTCCAGGGAAGGGGTTTCACCCCTCCACTTT
D: -
J: TRBJ1-6
V: TRBV7-9
size: -

CDR3: CASSSEGTYEQYF
DNA: TGTGCCAGCTCAAGCGAGGGGACCTACGAGCAGTACTTC
D: -
J: TRBJ2-7
V: TRBV18
size: few

CDR3: CASSPGLYNSPLHF
DNA: TGTGCCAGCAGCCCCGGACTCTATAATTCACCCCTCCACTTT
D: -
J: TRBJ1-6
V: TRBV5-6
size: few

CDR3: CASSRGQPETQYF
DNA: TGTGCCAGCAGCCGGGGACAGCCGGAGACCCAGTACTTC
D: TRBD1
J: TRBJ2-5
V: TRBV11-2
size: once

CDR3: CAISESLSENIQYF
DNA: TGTGCCATCAGTGAAAGTCTGTCGGAAAACATTCAGTACTTC
D: -
J: TRBJ2-4
V: TRBV10-3
size: few

CDR3: CASSLYGRDTEAFF
DNA: TGCGCCAGCAGCTTGTACGGCAGGGACACTGAAGCTTTCTTT
D: -
J: TRBJ1-1
V: TRBV5-1
size: few

CDR3: CASSPHTGNEQFF
DNA: TGTGCCAGCAGTCCCCACACGGGCAATGAGCAGTTCTTC
D: -
J: TRBJ2-1
V: TRBV12-3/TRBV12-4
size: few

CDR3: CASGLATGGTEAFF
DNA: TGTGCTAGTGGTTTGGCGACAGGAGGTACTGAAGCTTTCTTT
D: -
J: TRBJ1-1
V: TRBV12-5
size: -

CDR3: CASSSRGGPYNEQYF
DNA: TGTGCCAGCAGCAGCCGAGGGGGTCCTTACAATGAGCAGTACTTC
D: -
J: TRBJ2-7
V: TRBV9
size: -

CDR3: CATLDRDLAKNIQYF
DNA: TGTGCCACCTTGGACAGAGATCTAGCCAAAAACATTCAGTACTTC
D: -
J: TRBJ2-4
V: TRBV10-3
size: -

CDR3: CASSPRDRDNEQFF
DNA: TGTGCCAGCTCACCGAGGGACAGGGACAATGAGCAGTTCTTC
D: TRBD1
J: TRBJ2-1
V: TRBV18
size: -

CDR3: CASSLLGGTYEQYF
DNA: TGTGCCAGCAGCTTATTAGGGGGAACCTACGAGCAGTACTTC
D: -
J: TRBJ2-7
V: TRBV5-5
size: -

CDR3: CASSSGQGGRWTEAFF
DNA: TGTGCCAGCAGCTCCGGACAGGGGGGACGGTGGACTGAAGCTTTCTTT
D: TRBD1
J: TRBJ1-1
V: TRBV7-9
size: -

CDR3: CASSVGQGETQYF
DNA: TGTGCCAGCAGTGTCGGACAGGGGGAGACCCAGTACTTC
D: TRBD1
J: TRBJ2-5
V: TRBV2
size: few

CDR3: CSASGDSPSTDTQYF
DNA: TGCAGTGCTAGTGGGGACAGCCCTAGCACAGATACGCAGTATTTT
D: TRBD1
J: TRBJ2-3
V: TRBV20-1
size: -

CDR3: CASSSFDRGRYNEQFF
DNA: TGTGCCAGCAGCTCATTCGACAGGGGAAGATACAATGAGCAGTTCTTC
D: TRBD1
J: TRBJ2-1
V: TRBV7-8
size: -

CDR3: CSAMTSGGYEQYF
DNA: TGCAGTGCTATGACTAGCGGGGGTTACGAGCAGTACTTC
D: TRBD2
J: TRBJ2-7
V: TRBV20-1
size: -

CDR3: CSLRPGLQETQFF
DNA: TGCAGCTTACGACCGGGACTTCAAGAGACCCAGTTCTTC
D: -
J: TRBJ2-1
V: TRBV29-1
size: -

CDR3: CATSDLVGAASYEQYF
DNA: TGTGCCACCAGTGATTTGGTGGGGGCAGCATCCTACGAGCAGTACTTC
D: -
J: TRBJ2-7
V: TRBV24-1
size: -

CDR3: CASSTGTGGSYQPQHF
DNA: TGTGCCAGCAGCACTGGGACAGGGGGCTCGTATCAGCCCCAGCATTTT
D: TRBD1
J: TRBJ1-5
V: TRBV5-5
size: -

CDR3: CASSSRGAVQFF
DNA: TGTGCCAGCAGCTCCAGGGGAGCGGTCCAGTTCTTC
D: -
J: TRBJ2-1
V: TRBV5-6
size: -

CDR3: CASSFGARNIQYF
DNA: TGTGCCAGCAGTTTTGGGGCGCGGAACATTCAGTACTTC
D: -
J: TRBJ2-4
V: TRBV12-3/TRBV12-4
size: -

CDR3: CATQGQGVNSPLHF
DNA: TGTGCCACCCAGGGACAGGGGGTTAATTCACCCCTCCACTTT
D: TRBD1
J: TRBJ1-6
V: TRBV7-9
size: few

CDR3: CASSYSLGTGGYEQYF
DNA: TGTGCCAGCAGTTACTCGCTCGGGACGGGAGGCTACGAGCAGTACTTC
D: TRBD2
J: TRBJ2-7
V: TRBV6-5
size: -

CDR3: CASSPLRGVTDTQYF
DNA: TGTGCCAGCAGCCCTCTAAGGGGGGTCACAGATACGCAGTATTTT
D: -
J: TRBJ2-3
V: TRBV7-2
size: few

CDR3: CASSQRSSAGANVLTF
DNA: TGTGCCAGCAGCCAGCGCTCGAGCGCTGGGGCCAACGTCCTGACTTTC
D: -
J: TRBJ2-6
V: TRBV3-1
size: -

CDR3: CASSQRGSSENEKLFF
DNA: TGTGCCAGCAGCCAAAGGGGGAGTAGCGAAAATGAAAAACTGTTTTTT
D: -
J: TRBJ1-4
V: TRBV3-1
size: -

CDR3: CASSKGDTIYEQYF
DNA: TGTGCCAGCAGCAAGGGTGACACCATTTACGAGCAGTACTTC
D: -
J: TRBJ2-7
V: TRBV19
size: -

CDR3: CASSPQGSTYNSPLHF
DNA: TGTGCCAGCAGTCCTCAGGGGAGTACCTATAATTCACCCCTCCACTTT
D: -
J: TRBJ1-6
V: TRBV5-5
size: -

CDR3: CASSSFFGGYEQYF
DNA: TGTGCCAGCAGCTCATTCTTTGGGGGATACGAGCAGTACTTC
D: -
J: TRBJ2-7
V: TRBV7-2
size: -

CDR3: CASSPQGGLDGYGYTF
DNA: TGTGCCAGCAGCCCACAGGGGGGGTTGGATGGCTATGGCTACACCTTC
D: TRBD1
J: TRBJ1-2
V: TRBV7-9
size: -

CDR3: CASSPAGGRYEQYF
DNA: TGTGCCAGCAGCCCGGCAGGGGGGAGGTACGAGCAGTACTTC
D: -
J: TRBJ2-7
V: TRBV4-2
size: -

CDR3: CASSLPGGAVANEKLFF
DNA: TGTGCCAGCAGCCTCCCAGGGGGCGCGGTGGCTAATGAAAAACTGTTTTTT
D: TRBD1
J: TRBJ1-4
V: TRBV7-2
size: -

CDR3: CASGGTDTQYF
DNA: TGCGCCAGCGGGGGCACAGATACGCAGTATTTT
D: -
J: TRBJ2-3
V: TRBV5-1
size: -

CDR3: CASRSNSGGPGANVLTF
DNA: TGTGCCAGCAGAAGTAATAGCGGGGGCCCTGGGGCCAACGTCCTGACTTTC
D: TRBD2
J: TRBJ2-6
V: TRBV2
size: -

CDR3: CASSQVLNEKLFF
DNA: TGTGCCAGCAGCCAAGTTCTGAACGAAAAACTGTTTTTT
D: -
J: TRBJ1-4
V: TRBV14
size: -

CDR3: CATSDIGGPYNEQFF
DNA: TGTGCCACCAGTGATATAGGGGGACCCTACAATGAGCAGTTCTTC
D: -
J: TRBJ2-1
V: TRBV24-1
size: once

CDR3: CASSQEVYRYNEQFF
DNA: TGCGCCAGCAGCCAAGAGGTCTACAGGTACAATGAGCAGTTCTTC
D: -
J: TRBJ2-1
V: TRBV4-1
size: -

CDR3: CASSPQGDSSYEQYF
DNA: TGTGCCAGCAGCCCCCAGGGGGACAGCTCCTACGAGCAGTACTTC
D: TRBD1
J: TRBJ2-7
V: TRBV9
size: once

CDR3: CSVPMGEGTNYGYTF
DNA: TGCAGCGTCCCCATGGGGGAGGGGACCAACTATGGCTACACCTTC
D: -
J: TRBJ1-2
V: TRBV29-1
size: -

CDR3: CASSLIAGGLTDTRYF
DNA: TGCGCCAGCAGCTTGATTGCGGGGGGCCTCACAGATACGCGGTATTTT
D: TRBD2
J: TRBJ2-3
V: TRBV5-1
size: -

CDR3: CASTSTGLPYEQYF
DNA: TGTGCCAGCACTTCGACCGGGCTACCCTACGAGCAGTACTTC
D: -
J: TRBJ2-7
V: TRBV12-3/TRBV12-4
size: few

CDR3: CASSGGGQQTNSPLHF
DNA: TGTGCCAGCAGCGGGGGCGGACAGCAAACTAATTCACCCCTCCACTTT
D: -
J: TRBJ1-6
V: TRBV21-1
size: -

CDR3: CATSDGGSNNEQFF
DNA: TGTGCCACCAGTGATGGGGGAAGCAACAATGAGCAGTTCTTC
D: -
J: TRBJ2-1
V: TRBV24-1
size: -

CDR3: CSARDWAEGGADTQYF
DNA: TGCAGTGCTAGAGATTGGGCGGAGGGAGGAGCAGATACGCAGTATTTT
D: -
J: TRBJ2-3
V: TRBV20-1
size: -

CDR3: CASSAPSSYEQYF
DNA: TGTGCCAGCAGTGCCCCGTCGTCCTACGAGCAGTACTTC
D: -
J: TRBJ2-7
V: TRBV6-6
size: -

CDR3: CASSSRDSQYSGNTIYF
DNA: TGTGCCAGCAGCTCACGGGACAGCCAGTACTCTGGAAACACCATATATTTT
D: TRBD1
J: TRBJ1-3
V: TRBV7-2
size: -

CDR3: CASSFTGTANGYGYTF
DNA: TGCGCCAGCAGCTTCACCGGGACAGCAAATGGCTATGGCTACACCTTC
D: TRBD1
J: TRBJ1-2
V: TRBV5-1
size: -

CDR3: CASSYQRNAPDTQYF
DNA: TGTGCCAGCAGTTACCAGAGAAACGCCCCAGATACGCAGTATTTT
D: -
J: TRBJ2-3
V: TRBV6-5
size: few

CDR3: CASSLDFATNEKLFF
DNA: TGTGCCAGCAGCTTAGATTTTGCAACTAATGAAAAACTGTTTTTT
D: -
J: TRBJ1-4
V: TRBV11-2
size: few

CDR3: CASSLDPGARQETQYF
DNA: TGCGCCAGCAGCTTGGATCCGGGAGCAAGGCAAGAGACCCAGTACTTC
D: -
J: TRBJ2-5
V: TRBV5-1
size: few

CDR3: CASSYSTGSNTEAFF
DNA: TGTGCCAGCAGTTACTCGACAGGGTCGAACACTGAAGCTTTCTTT
D: TRBD1
J: TRBJ1-1
V: TRBV6-5
size: once

CDR3: CAINQGEPGKEAFF
DNA: TGTGCCATCAACCAGGGGGAGCCTGGCAAGGAAGCTTTCTTT
D: TRBD1
J: TRBJ1-1
V: TRBV10-3
size: once

CDR3: CASSIGQIYEQYF
DNA: TGTGCCAGTAGTATAGGACAGATCTACGAGCAGTACTTC
D: -
J: TRBJ2-7
V: TRBV19
size: -

CDR3: CSVRGRGLDTQYF
DNA: TGCAGCGTCCGGGGCCGGGGGCTGGATACGCAGTATTTT
D: -
J: TRBJ2-3
V: TRBV29-1
size: -

CDR3: CAIPRQVDQPQHF
DNA: TGTGCCATCCCCAGGCAGGTGGACCAGCCCCAGCATTTT
D: -
J: TRBJ1-5
V: TRBV12-3/TRBV12-4
size: -

CDR3: CASSFQGIYNEQFF
DNA: TGCGCCAGCAGCTTCCAGGGGATCTACAATGAGCAGTTCTTC
D: -
J: TRBJ2-1
V: TRBV5-1
size: many